This TCR beta chain is from a study of long-term antiretroviral therapy in people with HIV. immunoSEQ v3.0 was run at survey level. Only in-frame clones appear in the TCRdb table, and some are missing; sequencing was by immunoSEQ multiplex PCR. Here the sample spans 20,000 to 25,000 clones, 70% to 90% being singletons. The V gene's germline CDR1 is SNHLY and CDR2 FYNNEI. The V gene lost 3 bases and the J gene lost 5 bases, with 17 bases spanning the gap. The CDR3 runs 15 residues. The starting material was unsorted PBMCs, obtained 0.6 years after starting antiretroviral therapy. This TCR was sampled from a man between 60 and 70 years old with HIV. The J gene is TRBJ2-7, the V gene TRBV2, with no clear D. CDR3 DNA: TGTGCCAGCAGTGATTACGTAGGGATAGACCACGAGCAGTACTTC. It yields the protein CASSDYVGIDHEQYF.